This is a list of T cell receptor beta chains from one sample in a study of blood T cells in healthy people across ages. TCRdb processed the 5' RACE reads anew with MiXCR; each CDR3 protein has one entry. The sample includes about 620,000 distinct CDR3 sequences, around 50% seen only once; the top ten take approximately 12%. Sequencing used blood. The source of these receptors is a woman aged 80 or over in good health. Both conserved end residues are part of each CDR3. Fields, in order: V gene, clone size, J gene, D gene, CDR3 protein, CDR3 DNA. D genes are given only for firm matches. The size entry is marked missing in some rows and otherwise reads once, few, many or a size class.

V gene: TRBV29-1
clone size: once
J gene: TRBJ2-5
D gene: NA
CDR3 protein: CSGQLQETQYF
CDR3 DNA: TGCAGCGGACAGTTGCAAGAGACCCAGTACTTC

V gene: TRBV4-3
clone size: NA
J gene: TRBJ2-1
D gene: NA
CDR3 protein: CASSPLDSHSLNEQFF
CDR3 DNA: TGCGCCAGCAGCCCTCTGGACAGCCATTCCCTTAATGAGCAGTTCTTC

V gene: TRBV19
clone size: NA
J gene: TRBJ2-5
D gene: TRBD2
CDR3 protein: CASSWRLAGILEQYF
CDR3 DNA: TGTGCCAGTAGTTGGAGACTAGCGGGAATTCTTGAGCAGTACTTC

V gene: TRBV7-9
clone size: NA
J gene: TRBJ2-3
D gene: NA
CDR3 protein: CASSLPGTKDTQYF
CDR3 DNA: TGTGCCAGCAGCTTACCCGGGACGAAAGATACGCAGTATTTT

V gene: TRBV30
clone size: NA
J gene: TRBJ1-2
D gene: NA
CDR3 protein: CAGNRANYGYTF
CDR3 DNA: TGTGCCGGGAACAGGGCTAACTATGGCTACACCTTC

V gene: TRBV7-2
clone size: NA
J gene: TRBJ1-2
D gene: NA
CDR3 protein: CASSLKTGANYGYTF
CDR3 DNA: TGTGCCAGCAGCTTAAAGACAGGAGCCAACTATGGCTACACCTTC

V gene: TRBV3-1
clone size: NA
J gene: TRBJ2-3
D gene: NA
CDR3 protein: CASSQDPRHRYAYF
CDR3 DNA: TGTGCCAGCAGCCAAGATCCCAGACACAGATACGCGTATTTT

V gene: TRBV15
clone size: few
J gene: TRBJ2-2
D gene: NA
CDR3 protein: CATSRDGGANTGELFF
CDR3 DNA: TGTGCCACCAGCAGAGACGGAGGTGCGAACACCGGGGAGCTGTTTTTT

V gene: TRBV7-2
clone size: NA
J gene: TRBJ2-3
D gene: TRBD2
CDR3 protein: CASSPTSGTGADTQYF
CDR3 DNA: TGTGCCAGCAGTCCAACTAGCGGGACGGGCGCAGATACGCAGTATTTT

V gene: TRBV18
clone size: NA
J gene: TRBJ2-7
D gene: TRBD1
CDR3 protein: CASSPGTGHYEQYF
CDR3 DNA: TGTGCCAGCTCCCCCGGGACAGGCCACTACGAGCAGTACTTC

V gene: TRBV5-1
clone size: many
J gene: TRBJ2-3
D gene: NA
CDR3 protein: CASSLATGTDTQYF
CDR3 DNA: TGCGCCAGCAGCTTGGCAACAGGCACAGATACGCAGTATTTT

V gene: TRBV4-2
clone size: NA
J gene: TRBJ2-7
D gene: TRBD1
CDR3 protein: CASSQGKGTGARYEQYF
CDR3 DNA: TGTGCCAGCAGCCAAGGCAAAGGGACAGGGGCGAGATACGAGCAGTACTTC

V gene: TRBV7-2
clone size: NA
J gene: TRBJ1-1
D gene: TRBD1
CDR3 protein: CASSHAPTGGRMNTEAFF
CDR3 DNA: TGTGCCAGCAGCCATGCGCCGACAGGGGGCCGGATGAACACTGAAGCTTTCTTT

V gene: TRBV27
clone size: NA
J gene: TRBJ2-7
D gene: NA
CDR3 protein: CASSFTGRTYEQYF
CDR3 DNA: TGTGCCAGCAGTTTTACAGGTCGAACCTACGAGCAGTACTTC

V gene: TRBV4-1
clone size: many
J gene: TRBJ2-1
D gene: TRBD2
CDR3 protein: CASSQDSLRGRALRYNEQFF
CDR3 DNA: TGCGCCAGCAGCCAAGATAGTCTGCGCGGGAGGGCCTTGAGATACAATGAGCAGTTCTTC

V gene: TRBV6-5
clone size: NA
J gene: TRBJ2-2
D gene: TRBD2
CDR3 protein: CASSIRGAGELFF
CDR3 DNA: TGTGCCAGCAGTATACGGGGGGCCGGGGAGCTGTTTTTT

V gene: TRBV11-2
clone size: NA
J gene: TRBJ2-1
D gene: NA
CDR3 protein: CASSLRPPPYNEQFF
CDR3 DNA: TGTGCCAGCAGCTTGAGACCCCCACCCTACAATGAGCAGTTCTTC

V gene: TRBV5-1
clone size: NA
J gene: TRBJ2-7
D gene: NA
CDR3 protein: CASSPKVGGGPLSEQYF
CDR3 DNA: TGCGCCAGCAGCCCAAAGGTCGGTGGCGGGCCTCTCTCCGAGCAGTACTTC

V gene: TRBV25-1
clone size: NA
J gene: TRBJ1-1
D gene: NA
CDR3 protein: CASSEGGGYRNTEAFF
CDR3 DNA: TGTGCCAGCAGTGAGGGGGGGGGATACCGGAACACTGAAGCTTTCTTT

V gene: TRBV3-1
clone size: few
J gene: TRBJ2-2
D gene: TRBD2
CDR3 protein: CASSQAPGTRAGELFF
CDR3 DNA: TGTGCCAGCAGCCAAGCCCCCGGGACTAGGGCCGGGGAGCTGTTTTTT

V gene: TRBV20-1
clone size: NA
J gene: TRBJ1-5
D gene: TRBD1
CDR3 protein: CSAASQGFGSNQPQHF
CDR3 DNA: TGCAGTGCCGCCTCACAGGGGTTCGGTAGCAATCAGCCCCAGCATTTT

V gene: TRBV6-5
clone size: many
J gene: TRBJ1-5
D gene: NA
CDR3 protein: CASSYSGRNSNQPQHF
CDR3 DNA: TGTGCCAGCAGTTACTCCGGACGGAATAGCAATCAGCCCCAGCATTTT